This T cell receptor beta chain comes out of a study of CD8+ T cells in alopecia areata. Study at large: Patients in the study were on tofacitinib for 6 to 18 months, then off it for 6 months.

This clone was detected only once. Its antigen remains unidentified. Once RNA had been extracted, it was reverse transcribed into cDNA to act as the sequencing template. Profiling relied on immunoSEQ multiplex PCR, and the TCRdb table lists in-frame clones only, not all of them. In the table there are 35,000 to 50,000 clones, about three fifths of which are singletons. Germline assignment: CDR1 LGHNA and CDR2 YSLEER. The CDR3 length is 14 residues. The V end lost 1 base, the J end lost 7 bases, and 10 bases lay between the germline ends. Regarding treatment: oral pan-JAK inhibitor, 5-10 mg twice daily. The study, taken as a whole, reports: Scalp and blood retained many expanded lesional clones during tofacitinib. Higher clonality than in normal scalp was seen in lesional scalp, especially alopecia totalis/universalis. Only a single nonresponder existed, so baseline CD8+ expansion links stay unclear.

The chain joins TRBV4-3 to TRBJ2-2; D call uncertain. The source of this sequence is a human donor with alopecia areata. This sample comprised CD8+ T cells sorted from blood, obtained at week 4, from a patient treated with tofacitinib. The CDR3 bases are TGCGCCAGCAGCCAAGCGACACGGGTCGGGGAGCTGTTTTTT. Amino acids: CASSQATRVGELFF.